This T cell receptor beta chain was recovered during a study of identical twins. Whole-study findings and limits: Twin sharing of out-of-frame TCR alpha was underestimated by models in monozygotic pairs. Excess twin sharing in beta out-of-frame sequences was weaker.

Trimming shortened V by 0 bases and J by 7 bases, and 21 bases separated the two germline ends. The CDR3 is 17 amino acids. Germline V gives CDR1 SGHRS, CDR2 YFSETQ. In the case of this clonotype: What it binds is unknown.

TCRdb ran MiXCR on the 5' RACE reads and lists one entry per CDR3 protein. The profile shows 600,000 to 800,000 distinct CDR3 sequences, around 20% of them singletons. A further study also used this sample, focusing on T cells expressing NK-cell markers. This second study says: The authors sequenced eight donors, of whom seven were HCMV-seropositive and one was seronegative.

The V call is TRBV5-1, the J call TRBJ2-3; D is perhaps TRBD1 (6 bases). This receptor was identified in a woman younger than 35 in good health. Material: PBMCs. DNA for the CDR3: TGCGCCAGCAGCTTGGCCTTAGGACAGCCCCCGTGGAATACGCAGTATTTT. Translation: CASSLALGQPPWNTQYF.